This T cell receptor (beta chain) emerged from a study of shared clonotypes between healthy human individuals (TCRdb year 2020). Background on the whole study: The cohort comprised two women and a few men aged 18 to 49 years. To estimate repertoire size and how much clonotype sharing occurs between individuals, the study deeply sequenced the blood TCR repertoires of roughly 5 healthy adults. Different laboratories and diverse techniques were used to prepare libraries and sequence TCR repertoires, to increase sequencing depth and limit assay-specific biases. Leukapheresis yielded between about 0.94 and 9.5 billion PBMCs per donor.

Using the deep immunoSEQ assay, TCR CDR3 regions were amplified from genomic DNA by multiplex PCR. For each cell subset, the extracted genomic DNA was distributed evenly across all wells of several immunoSEQ 96-well plates, and each plate served as one replicate. Each replicate PCR for unsorted PBMC received approximately 300 ng genomic DNA, equal to 30,000 to 35,000 T cell genomes. Ten immunoSEQ deep assay plates were used to sequence unsorted PBMC genomic DNA. The purified libraries were quantified using a Qubit 3.0 fluorometer, sized with a Bioanalyzer 2100, and then quantified again using the KAPA Library Quantification kit. A separate single-read 150-cycle Illumina NextSeq 550 flow cell was used to sequence each immunoSEQ 96-well plate. The source study handled its data this way. Because the immunoSEQ output held only junctional sequences and lacked quality scores, the filtering could not match the filtering applied to full-length reads. Sequences were annotated with PyIR, a Python wrapper for IgBLAST v1.9, and V/J genes and CDR3 were assigned using IMGT germline references. Any read was removed if the V/J assignment was weak (E-value above 1e-6), the CDR3 was missing, or the read contained stop codons, out-of-frame junctions, or ambiguous translated residues. V3J clonotypes were defined by identical inferred V gene, J gene, and CDR3 amino acid sequence. The percentage overlap between two repertoires was calculated by dividing the number of shared unique clonotypes by the size of the smaller repertoire. Repertoire richness was assessed with RTK rarefaction, the Chao1 estimator, and Recon v2.1 estimates of unobserved clonotypes. Imported from immuneACCESS, the table was reduced by TCRdb to in-frame sequences with V and J called. These copies leave out some clones; in studies compared against another copy, an unresolved V gene accounts for under half, and the cause of the remainder is not known. V, J and clone size are taken as reported in that table, and D and trimming were inferred from the DNA itself. The sample data list roughly 500,000 clones, and around 79% of these were observed just once. Around 13% of the sample comes from the top ten.

The donors were healthy, HIV-negative adults who had no recently reported acute infections or vaccinations. Every donor was a Caucasian adult residing in Nashville, Tennessee, USA. For unsorted samples, tens of millions of PBMCs were counted and genomic DNA was extracted with the QIAamp DNA Blood Mini kit. Blood was obtained by leukapheresis, after which PBMCs were separated by Ficoll-Histopaque density gradient centrifugation and cryopreserved in liquid nitrogen vapor phase. What the research found in general, with its limitations: Because the study included a small number of donors, the genetic and exposure-history diversity represented was limited. Sampling was limited to blood, and TCR repertoires in tissue likely differ from TCR repertoires in blood. Based on pairwise subsampling, the degree of clonotype sharing among donors was expected to be affected by sequencing depth.

For CDR1 and CDR2, the germline V gene (reference sequence) lists MNHEY and SMNVEV. The CDR3, cysteine through phenylalanine, is 14 amino acids long. Only the CDR3 part of the read is kept: 42 bases, read in frame from the first base. The V end gives up 7 bases and the J end 2 bases, leaving 4 bases in the junction not matched to a gene. Of note for this clone: The antigen it binds to is not known. No clone much larger than this one lies a single base away; base qualities are absent.

This clonotype originated in a woman in her thirties or forties in good health. Some clones in this sample may be carry-over from other donors' samples. The chain is made from TRBV27 and TRBJ2-1, and TRBD2 matches 8 of the central bases. The specimen sequenced was PBMCs. This receptor carries the CDR3 CASTRGGTYNEQFF. The sequenced DNA is TGTGCCAGCACCCGCGGGGGGACCTACAATGAGCAGTTCTTC.